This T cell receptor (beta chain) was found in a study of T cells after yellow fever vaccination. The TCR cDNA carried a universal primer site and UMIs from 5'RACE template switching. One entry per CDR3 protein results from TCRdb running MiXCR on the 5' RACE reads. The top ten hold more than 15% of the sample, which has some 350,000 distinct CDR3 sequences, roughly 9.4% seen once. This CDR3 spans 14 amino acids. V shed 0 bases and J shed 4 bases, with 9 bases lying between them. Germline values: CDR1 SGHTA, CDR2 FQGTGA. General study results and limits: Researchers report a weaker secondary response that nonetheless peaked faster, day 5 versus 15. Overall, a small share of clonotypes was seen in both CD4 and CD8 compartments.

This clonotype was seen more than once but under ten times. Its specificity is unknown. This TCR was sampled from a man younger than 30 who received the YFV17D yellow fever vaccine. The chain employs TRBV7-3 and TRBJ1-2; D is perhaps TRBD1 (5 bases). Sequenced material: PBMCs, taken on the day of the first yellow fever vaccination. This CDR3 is CASSLTPGGYGYTF. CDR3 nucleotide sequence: TGTGCCAGCAGCTTAACACCCGGGGGCTATGGCTACACCTTC.